The 20 T cell receptor beta chains reported below all come from one sample, sequenced in a study of cytomegalovirus exposure and HLA in healthy donors. 13 Jbeta primers and 60 Vbeta primers were used for the PCR. Libraries were prepared by immunoSEQ multiplex PCR; TCRdb keeps only in-frame clonotypes and omits some of them. The sample yields 80,000 to 130,000 clones, about 79% seen once. The sample comprised PBMCs. The receptor set was obtained from a woman aged 18-35 years in good health and CMV-seronegative.

The rearrangement links TRBV18 to TRBJ2-3; D call uncertain. With 6 bases removed from V and 0 bases from J, the gap between germline ends came to 7 bases. The CDR3 runs to 13 residues. CDR1 and CDR2 from the germline V gene are KGHSH and LQKENI. In DNA form, the CDR3 reads TGTGCCAGCTCTTCTACTAGCACAGATACGCAGTATTTT. Protein product: CASSSTSTDTQYF.

The chain carries TRBV10-3 and TRBJ1-2; maybe TRBD1 (5 bases). The germline gives CDR1 ENHRY, CDR2 SYGVKD. Trimming removed 0 bases at V and 6 bases at J, with 8 bases between. The CDR3 contains 13 residues. CDR3 coding DNA: TGTGCCATCAGTGAGTCGGGGCATGATGGCTACACCTTC. Amino acids: CAISESGHDGYTF.

The V call is TRBV11-3, the J call TRBJ2-1; 16 nucleotides line up with TRBD2. CDR3 length: 15 residues. Trimming removed 4 bases from V and 10 bases from J; junction bases left unmatched: 4. The germline CDR1 and CDR2 sequences are SGHNT and YENEEA. Here the CDR3 reads CASSSGLAGGREQFF. Here the CDR3 DNA reads TGTGCCAGCAGCTCGGGACTAGCGGGAGGGCGCGAGCAGTTCTTC.

The chain joins TRBV19 to TRBJ2-5; D possibly corresponds to TRBD1 (6 bases). Gene TRBJ2-7 matches the end of the DNA better, so the J call may be wrong. The CDR3 is 14 amino acids. Per the germline V gene, CDR1 is LNHDA and CDR2 is SQIVND (reference sequence). The CDR3: CATTSGAAAYEQYF. The CDR3 DNA follows: TGTGCCACCACCTCAGGGGCAGCCGCCTACGAGCAGTACTTC.

The chain has TRBV7-3 and TRBJ2-3; perhaps TRBD1 as D (6 bases). The V end lost 3 bases, the J end lost 0 bases, and 28 bases lay between the germline ends. CDR1 and CDR2 from the germline V gene are SGHTA and FQGTGA. The CDR3 is 21 residues long. The CDR3 bases are TGTGCCAGCAGCTTGGGCATGACGGTTGACAGAACAGGGTTGAGCACAGATACGCAGTATTTT. Its translation: CASSLGMTVDRTGLSTDTQYF.

V and J are TRBV28 and TRBJ2-2; 10 bases are a match to TRBD1. CDR1 and CDR2 (germline): MDHEN, SYDVKM. Trimming took 3 bases from V and 3 from J; bases not matched to a gene: 4. The CDR3 is 16 residues long. The CDR3, as DNA: TGTGCCAGCAGTTTGGGGACAGGGGCTTACACCGGGGAGCTGTTTTTT. Protein sequence: CASSLGTGAYTGELFF.

This rearrangement joins TRBV18 to TRBJ2-3, with 10 bases that match TRBD2. The V gene end was trimmed by 0 bases and the J gene end by 8 bases; junction bases not matched to a gene: 8. The CDR3 loop spans 16 amino acids. CDR1 KGHSH and CDR2 LQKENI come from the germline V gene. In DNA form, the CDR3 reads TGTGCCAGCTCACCACCTGAGCGGGGGGGCGATGGTACGCAGTATTTT. Translating it yields CASSPPERGGDGTQYF.

The gene calls are TRBV2 and TRBJ2-3; TRBD1 matches at 10 bases. Per the germline V gene, CDR1 is SNHLY and CDR2 is FYNNEI. The CDR3 length is 16 residues. The J segment lost 3 bases and the V segment lost 5 bases, leaving 8 bases of the junction unmatched. The CDR3 protein is CASSITRTGGTDTQYF. Written as DNA, the CDR3 is TGTGCCAGCAGTATTACGAGGACAGGGGGGACAGATACGCAGTATTTT.

This chain connects TRBV27 to TRBJ2-1, with a possible D match to TRBD1 (5 bases). Germline V CDR1 and CDR2: MNHEY, SMNVEV (reference sequence). The CDR3 sequence is 15 residues long. Trimming removed 1 base at V and 7 bases at J, with 14 bases between. The CDR3 sequence: CASSLWGWVNNEQFF. CDR3 DNA: TGTGCCAGCAGTTTATGGGGCTGGGTTAATAATGAGCAGTTCTTC.

This chain links TRBV27 with TRBJ1-5; possible D gene TRBD1, 5 bases. Per germline, CDR1 MNHEY and CDR2 SMNVEV (reference sequence). V was clipped by 3 bases and J by 6 bases, with 9 bases between them. This CDR3 is 13 amino acids long. The CDR3 spells CASSLRGSQPQHF. The CDR3 region has the DNA TGTGCCAGCAGTTTGCGGGGGTCTCAGCCCCAGCATTTT.

The V and J genes are TRBV5-1 and TRBJ1-6; 8 nucleotides agree with TRBD1. V lost 4 bases, J lost 9 bases, and 9 bases stayed unmatched. The CDR3 length is 15 residues. Germline V gene data show CDR1 as SGHRS and CDR2 as YFSETQ. The CDR3: CASSPAGGSSSPLHF. For the CDR3, the DNA is TGCGCCAGCAGCCCCGCAGGGGGCTCGAGTTCACCCCTCCACTTT.

The chain couples TRBV7-9 to TRBJ1-1, with TRBD1 as a possible D gene (6 bases). CDR3 size: 16 residues. Germline assignment: CDR1 SEHNR and CDR2 FQNEAQ (reference sequence). V shed 5 bases and J shed 4 bases, with 20 bases lying between them. CDR3: CASSHPGGALGTEAFF. In DNA form, the CDR3 reads TGTGCCAGCAGCCACCCCGGGGGGGCCTTAGGCACTGAAGCTTTCTTT.

The chain has TRBV29-1 and TRBJ2-1, with D possibly being TRBD2 (6 bases). The CDR3 loop spans 15 amino acids. CDR1 SQVTM and CDR2 ANQGSEA come from the germline V gene. The V end lost 0 bases, the J end lost 3 bases, and 12 bases lay between the germline ends. The CDR3 sequence is CSVEDRGMDYNEQFF. The CDR3 DNA reads as TGCAGCGTTGAAGATCGGGGGATGGACTACAATGAGCAGTTCTTC.

J is TRBJ2-3 and V is TRBV7-3; the match to TRBD1 covers 10 bases. Germline CDR1 and CDR2: SGHTA and FQGTGA. The CDR3 length is 16 residues. The ends lost 5 bases at V and 8 bases at J; junction bases unmatched: 13. CDR3 region: CASSIPGTGEGATQYF. In DNA, the CDR3 is TGTGCCAGCAGCATCCCCGGGACAGGGGAAGGGGCTACGCAGTATTTT.

This clone was observed a single time. This chain joins TRBV27 and TRBJ1-5, with 8 bases that match TRBD1. The germline V gene encodes CDR1 MNHEY and CDR2 SMNVEV (reference sequence). The CDR3 consists of 20 residues. The trim removed 3 bases at V and 2 bases at J, leaving 18 bases unmatched. The CDR3 DNA reads TGTGCCAGCAGTTTCCAAAAGGGGCAGGGGGCGCCGCCGGGCAATCAGCCCCAGCATTTT. Translation gives CASSFQKGQGAPPGNQPQHF.

The chain has TRBV7-9 and TRBJ1-5, with TRBD1 matching 8 bases. The junction had 14 bases not matched to a gene; V was cut back by 6 bases and J by 1 base. The germline gives CDR1 SEHNR, CDR2 FQNEAQ (reference sequence). The CDR3 extends over 18 amino acids. DNA of the CDR3: TGTGCCAGCAGATCCCCGGACAGGGCATCACTAAGCAATCAGCCCCAGCATTTT. Its translation is CASRSPDRASLSNQPQHF.

The chain joins TRBV25-1 to TRBJ1-6; TRBD1 matches 7 bases. Germline V gene sequence: CDR1 MGHDK, CDR2 SYGVNS. After removal of 3 bases from V and 7 bases from J, the junction contained 6 bases not matched to a gene. This CDR3 spans 15 amino acids. For the CDR3, the DNA is TGTGCCAGCAGTGAGGGGACAGATGGGAATTCACCCCTCCACTTT. It is translated as CASSEGTDGNSPLHF. Together with reference TRBV25-1 and TRBJ1-6, the CDR3 gives the full variable domain: EADIYQTPRYLVIGTGKKITLECSQTMGHDKMYWYQQDPGMELHLIHYSYGVNSTEKGDLSSESTVSRIRTEHFPLTLESARPSHTSQYLCASSEGTDGNSPLHFGNGTRLTVT.

The chain links TRBV11-2 to TRBJ2-7, with D maybe TRBD2 (5 bases). The CDR3 contains 15 residues. Germline V gene lookup returns CDR1 SGHAT and CDR2 FQNNGV. V shed 0 bases and J shed 6 bases, with 15 bases lying between them. DNA for the CDR3: TGTGCCAGCAGCTTAGACGGGAACGGCCTGTTCGAGCAGTACTTC. It is translated as CASSLDGNGLFEQYF.

V usage is TRBV2 and J usage is TRBJ1-2, with 8 bases identical to TRBD1. The CDR3 totals 14 residues. Germline CDR1 is SNHLY and CDR2 is FYNNEI. The V gene end was trimmed by 6 bases and the J gene end by 7 bases; junction bases not matched to a gene: 10. The CDR3 DNA follows: TGTGCCAGCAGCGCGGACAGGGCCCCGGGTGGCTACACCTTC. Translation gives CASSADRAPGGYTF. Full variable domain (rest looked up from reference TRBV2 and TRBJ1-2): EPEVTQTPSHQVTQMGQEVILRCVPISNHLYFYWYRQILGQKVEFLVSFYNNEISEKSEIFDDQFSVERPDGSNFTLKIRSTKLEDSAMYFCASSADRAPGGYTFGSGTRLTVV.

The chain couples TRBV6-1 to TRBJ1-2, with D unresolved. Per the germline V gene, CDR1 is MNHNS and CDR2 is SASEGT. The V end lost 4 bases, the J end lost 2 bases, and 14 bases lay between the germline ends. The length of the CDR3 is 15 residues. In nucleotides, the CDR3 is TGTGCCAGCAGTGTCCCCTCTCCGGGGAACTATGGCTACACCTTC. Protein: CASSVPSPGNYGYTF.